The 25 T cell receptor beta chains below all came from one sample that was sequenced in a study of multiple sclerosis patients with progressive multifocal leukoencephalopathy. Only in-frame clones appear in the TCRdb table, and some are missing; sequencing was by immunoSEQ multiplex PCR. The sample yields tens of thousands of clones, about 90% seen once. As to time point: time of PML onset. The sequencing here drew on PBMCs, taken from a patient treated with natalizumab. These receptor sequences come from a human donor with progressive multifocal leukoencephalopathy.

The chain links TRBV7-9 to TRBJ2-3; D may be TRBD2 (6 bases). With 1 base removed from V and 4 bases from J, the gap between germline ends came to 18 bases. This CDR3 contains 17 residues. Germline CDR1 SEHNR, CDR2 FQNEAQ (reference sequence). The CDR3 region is CASSLVGHGDLPDTQYF. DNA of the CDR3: TGTGCCAGCAGCTTAGTTGGGCACGGGGACTTGCCAGATACGCAGTATTTT.

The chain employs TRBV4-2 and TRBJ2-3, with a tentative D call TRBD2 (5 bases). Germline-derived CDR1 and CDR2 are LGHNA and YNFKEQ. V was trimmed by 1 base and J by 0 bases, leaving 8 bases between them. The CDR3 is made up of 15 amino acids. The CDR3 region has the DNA TGTGCCAGCAGCCAAGGGCGGGCTAGCACAGATACGCAGTATTTT. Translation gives CASSQGRASTDTQYF.

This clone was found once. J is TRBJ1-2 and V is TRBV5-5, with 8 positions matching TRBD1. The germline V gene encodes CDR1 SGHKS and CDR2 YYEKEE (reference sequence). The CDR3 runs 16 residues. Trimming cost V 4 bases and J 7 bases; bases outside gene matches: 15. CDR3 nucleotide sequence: TGTGCCAGCAGCACCGAGGAAGGACAGGGTAGAAGTGGCTACACCTTC. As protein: CASSTEEGQGRSGYTF.

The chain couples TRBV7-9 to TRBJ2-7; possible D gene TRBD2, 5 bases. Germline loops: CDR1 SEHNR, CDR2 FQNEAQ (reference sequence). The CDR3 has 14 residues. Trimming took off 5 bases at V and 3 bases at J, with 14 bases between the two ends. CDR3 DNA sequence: TGTGCCAGCAGCCCCGGTACGAGGGTCTACGAGCAGTACTTC. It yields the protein CASSPGTRVYEQYF.

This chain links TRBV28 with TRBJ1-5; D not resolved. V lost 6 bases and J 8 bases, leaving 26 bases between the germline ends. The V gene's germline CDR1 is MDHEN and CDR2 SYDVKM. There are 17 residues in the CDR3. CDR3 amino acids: CASSLQQLDGFRKPQHF. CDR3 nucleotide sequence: TGTGCCAGCAGCCTTCAACAATTAGACGGATTTCGGAAGCCCCAGCATTTT.

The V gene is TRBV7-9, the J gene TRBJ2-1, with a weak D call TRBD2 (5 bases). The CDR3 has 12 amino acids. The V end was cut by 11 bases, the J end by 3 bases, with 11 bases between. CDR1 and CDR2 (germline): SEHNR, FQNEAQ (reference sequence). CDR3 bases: TGTGCCGGATACAGCGGCTACAATGAGCAGTTCTTC. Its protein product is CAGYSGYNEQFF. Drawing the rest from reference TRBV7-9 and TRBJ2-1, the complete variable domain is DTGVSQNPRHKITKRGQNVTFRCDPISEHNRLYWYRQTLGQGPEFLTYFQNEAQLEKSRLLSDRFSAERPKGSFSTLEIQRTEQGDSAMYLCAGYSGYNEQFFGPGTRLTVL.

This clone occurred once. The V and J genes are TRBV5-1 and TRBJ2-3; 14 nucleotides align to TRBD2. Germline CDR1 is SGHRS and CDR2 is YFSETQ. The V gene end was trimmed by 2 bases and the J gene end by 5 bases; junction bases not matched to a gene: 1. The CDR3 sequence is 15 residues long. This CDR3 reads CASSLGTSGRDTQYF. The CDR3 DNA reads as TGCGCCAGCAGCTTAGGGACTAGCGGGAGAGATACGCAGTATTTT.

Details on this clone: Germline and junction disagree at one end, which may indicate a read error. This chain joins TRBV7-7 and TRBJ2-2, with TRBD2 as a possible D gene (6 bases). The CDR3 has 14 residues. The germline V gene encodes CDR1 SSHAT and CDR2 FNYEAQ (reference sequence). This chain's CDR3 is CASSLAVDTGELFF. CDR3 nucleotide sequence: TGTGCTAGCAGCTTAGCGGTAGACACCGGGGAGCTGTTTTTT.

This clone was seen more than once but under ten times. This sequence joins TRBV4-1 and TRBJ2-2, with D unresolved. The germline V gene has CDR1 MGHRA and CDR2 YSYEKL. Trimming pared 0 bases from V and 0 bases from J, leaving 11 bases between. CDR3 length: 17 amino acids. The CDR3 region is CASSQDRTDANTGELFF. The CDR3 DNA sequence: TGCGCCAGCAGCCAAGATCGGACGGACGCGAACACCGGGGAGCTGTTTTTT.

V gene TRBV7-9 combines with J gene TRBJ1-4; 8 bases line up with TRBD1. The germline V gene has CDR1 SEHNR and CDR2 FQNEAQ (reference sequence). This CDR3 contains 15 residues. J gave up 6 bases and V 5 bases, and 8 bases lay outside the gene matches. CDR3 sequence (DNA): TGTGCCAGCAGCCCCCGACAGGGGCGAGATGAAAAACTGTTTTTT. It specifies CASSPRQGRDEKLFF.

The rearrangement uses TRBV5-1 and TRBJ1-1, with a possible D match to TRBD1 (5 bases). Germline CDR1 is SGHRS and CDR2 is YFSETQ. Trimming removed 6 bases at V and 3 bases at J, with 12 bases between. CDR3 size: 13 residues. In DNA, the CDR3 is TGCGCCAGCACACCGGGGCTAGACACTGAAGCTTTCTTT. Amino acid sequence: CASTPGLDTEAFF.

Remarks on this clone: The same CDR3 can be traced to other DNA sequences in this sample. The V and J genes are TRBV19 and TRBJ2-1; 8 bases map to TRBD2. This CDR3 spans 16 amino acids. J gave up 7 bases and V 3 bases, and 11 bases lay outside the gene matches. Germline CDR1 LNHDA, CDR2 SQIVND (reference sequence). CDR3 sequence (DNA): TGTGCCAGTAGTATGCCCTCCGCGGGAGGTGGGAATGAGCAGTTCTTC. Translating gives CASSMPSAGGGNEQFF.

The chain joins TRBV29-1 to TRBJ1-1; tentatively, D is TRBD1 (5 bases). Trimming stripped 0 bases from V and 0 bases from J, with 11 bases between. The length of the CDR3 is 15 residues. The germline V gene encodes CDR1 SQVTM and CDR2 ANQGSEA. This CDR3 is CSVEEGTGLNTEAFF. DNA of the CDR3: TGCAGCGTTGAAGAAGGTACAGGATTGAACACTGAAGCTTTCTTT.

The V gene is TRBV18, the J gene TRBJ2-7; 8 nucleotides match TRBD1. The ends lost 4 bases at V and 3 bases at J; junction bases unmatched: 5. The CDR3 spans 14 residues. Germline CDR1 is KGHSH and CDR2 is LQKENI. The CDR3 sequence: CASSLSDRGYEQYF. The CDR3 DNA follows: TGTGCCAGCTCACTCAGCGACAGGGGCTACGAGCAGTACTTC. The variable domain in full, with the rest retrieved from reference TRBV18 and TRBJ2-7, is NAGVMQNPRHLVRRRGQEARLRCSPMKGHSHVYWYRQLPEEGLKFMVYLQKENIIDESGMPKERFSAEFPKEGPSILRIQQVVRGDSAAYFCASSLSDRGYEQYFGPGTRLTVT.

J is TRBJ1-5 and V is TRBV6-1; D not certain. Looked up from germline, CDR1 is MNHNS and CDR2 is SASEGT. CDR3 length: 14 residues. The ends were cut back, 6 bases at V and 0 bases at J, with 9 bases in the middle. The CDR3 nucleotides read TGTGCCAGCAGGGGTCGCGATAGCAATCAGCCCCAGCATTTT. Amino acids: CASRGRDSNQPQHF.

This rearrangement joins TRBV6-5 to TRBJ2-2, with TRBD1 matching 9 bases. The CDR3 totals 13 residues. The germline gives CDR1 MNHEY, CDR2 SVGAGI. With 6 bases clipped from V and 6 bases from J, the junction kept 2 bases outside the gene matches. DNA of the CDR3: TGTGCCAGCAGAGGACAGGGGCCCGGGGAGCTGTTTTTT. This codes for CASRGQGPGELFF.

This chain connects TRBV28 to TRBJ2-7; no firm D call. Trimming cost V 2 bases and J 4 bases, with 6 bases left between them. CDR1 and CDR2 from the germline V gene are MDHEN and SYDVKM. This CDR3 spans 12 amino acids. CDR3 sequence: CASSLPTYEQYF. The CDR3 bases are TGTGCCAGCAGTTTACCCACGTACGAGCAGTACTTC.

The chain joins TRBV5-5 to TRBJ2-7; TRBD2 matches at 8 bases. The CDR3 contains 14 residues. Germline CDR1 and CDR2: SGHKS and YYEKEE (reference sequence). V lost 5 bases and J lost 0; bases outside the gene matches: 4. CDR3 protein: CASSMTSDSYEQYF. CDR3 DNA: TGTGCCAGCAGTATGACTAGCGACTCCTACGAGCAGTACTTC.

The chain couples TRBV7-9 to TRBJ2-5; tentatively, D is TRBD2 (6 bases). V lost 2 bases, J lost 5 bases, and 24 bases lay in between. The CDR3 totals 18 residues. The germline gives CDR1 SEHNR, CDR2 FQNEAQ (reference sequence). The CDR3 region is CASSLSQLTSKKLETQYF. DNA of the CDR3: TGTGCCAGCAGCTTAAGTCAACTGACTAGTAAAAAACTGGAGACCCAGTACTTC.

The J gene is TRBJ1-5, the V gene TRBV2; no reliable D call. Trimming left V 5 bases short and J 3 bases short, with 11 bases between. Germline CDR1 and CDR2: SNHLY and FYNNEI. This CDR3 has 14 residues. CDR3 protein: CASSRDTYNQPQHF. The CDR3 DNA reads TGTGCCAGCAGTAGAGACACTTACAATCAGCCCCAGCATTTT.

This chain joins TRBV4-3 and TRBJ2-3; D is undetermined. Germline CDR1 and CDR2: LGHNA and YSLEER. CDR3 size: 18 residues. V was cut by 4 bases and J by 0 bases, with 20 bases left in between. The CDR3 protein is CASSPAPNWGSSTDTQYF. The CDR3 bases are TGCGCCAGCAGCCCAGCCCCCAACTGGGGATCTAGCACAGATACGCAGTATTTT.

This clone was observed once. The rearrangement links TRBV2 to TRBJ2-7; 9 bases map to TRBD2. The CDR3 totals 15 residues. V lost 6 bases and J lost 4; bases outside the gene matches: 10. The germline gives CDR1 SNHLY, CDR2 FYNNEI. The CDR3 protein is CASSQGTSLGYEQYF. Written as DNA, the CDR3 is TGTGCCAGCAGCCAAGGGACTAGCCTTGGGTACGAGCAGTACTTC.

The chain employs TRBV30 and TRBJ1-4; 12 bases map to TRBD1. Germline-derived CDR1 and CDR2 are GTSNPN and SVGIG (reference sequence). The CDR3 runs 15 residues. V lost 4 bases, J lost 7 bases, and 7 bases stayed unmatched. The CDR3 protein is CAWTGTGGAGEKLFF. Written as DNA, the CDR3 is TGTGCCTGGACCGGGACAGGGGGCGCCGGTGAAAAACTGTTTTTT.

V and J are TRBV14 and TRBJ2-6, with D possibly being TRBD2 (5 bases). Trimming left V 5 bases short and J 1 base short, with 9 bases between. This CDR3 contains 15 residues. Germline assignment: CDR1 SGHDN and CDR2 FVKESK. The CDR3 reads CASSEGFSGANVLTF. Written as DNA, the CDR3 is TGTGCCAGCAGCGAGGGATTTTCTGGGGCCAACGTCCTGACTTTC.

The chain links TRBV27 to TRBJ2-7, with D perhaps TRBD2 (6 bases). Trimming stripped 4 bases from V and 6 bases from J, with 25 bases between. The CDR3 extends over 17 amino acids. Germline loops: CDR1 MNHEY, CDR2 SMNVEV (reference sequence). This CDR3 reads CASSSRLHRDSLSEQYF. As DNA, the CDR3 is TGTGCCAGCAGTTCCCGGCTTCATCGGGACTCCCTATCCGAGCAGTACTTC.